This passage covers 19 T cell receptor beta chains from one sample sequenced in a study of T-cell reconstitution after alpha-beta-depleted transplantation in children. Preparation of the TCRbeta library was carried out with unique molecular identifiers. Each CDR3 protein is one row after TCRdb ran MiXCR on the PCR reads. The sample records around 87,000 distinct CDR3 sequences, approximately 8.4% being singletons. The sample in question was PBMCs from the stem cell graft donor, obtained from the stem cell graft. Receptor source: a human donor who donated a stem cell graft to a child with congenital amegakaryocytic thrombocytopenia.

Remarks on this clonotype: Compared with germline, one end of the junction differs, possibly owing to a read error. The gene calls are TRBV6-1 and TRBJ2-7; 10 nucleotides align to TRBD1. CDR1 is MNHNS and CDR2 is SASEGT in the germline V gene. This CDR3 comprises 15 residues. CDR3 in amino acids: CASSPRQGAAYELYF. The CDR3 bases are TGTGCCAGCAGTCCGCGACAGGGGGCGGCTTACGAGCTGTACTTC.

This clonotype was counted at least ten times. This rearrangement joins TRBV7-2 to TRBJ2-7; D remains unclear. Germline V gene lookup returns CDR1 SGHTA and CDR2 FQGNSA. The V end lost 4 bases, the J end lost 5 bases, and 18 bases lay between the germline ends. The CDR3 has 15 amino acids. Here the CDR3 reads CASSSTGPEVDEQYF. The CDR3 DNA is TGTGCCAGCAGCTCCACTGGGCCTGAAGTAGACGAGCAGTACTTC. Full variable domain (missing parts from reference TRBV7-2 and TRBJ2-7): GAGVSQSPSNKVTEKGKDVELRCDPISGHTALYWYRQSLGQGLEFLIYFQGNSAPDKSGLPSDRFSAERTGGSVSTLTIQRTQQEDSAVYLCASSSTGPEVDEQYFGPGTRLTVT.

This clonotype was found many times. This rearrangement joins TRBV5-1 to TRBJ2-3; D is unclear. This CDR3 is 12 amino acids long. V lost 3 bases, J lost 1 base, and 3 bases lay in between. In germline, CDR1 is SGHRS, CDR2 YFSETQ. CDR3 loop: CASSSRTDTQYF. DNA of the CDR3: TGCGCCAGCAGCTCCCGCACAGATACGCAGTATTTT.

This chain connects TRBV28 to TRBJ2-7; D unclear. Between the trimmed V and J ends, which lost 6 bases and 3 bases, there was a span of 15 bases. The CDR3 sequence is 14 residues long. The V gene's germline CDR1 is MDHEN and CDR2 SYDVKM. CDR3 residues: CASRTGPPIYEQYF. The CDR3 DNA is TGTGCCAGCAGAACCGGGCCCCCTATCTACGAGCAGTACTTC.

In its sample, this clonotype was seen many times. The CDR3 nucleotides read TGTGCCAGCAGCGGGACGAGCGGGAGCTACGAGCAGTACTTC. Its protein product is CASSGTSGSYEQYF. The chain recombines TRBV7-2 with TRBJ2-7; TRBD2 matches 8 bases. Trimming cost V 5 bases and J 3 bases; bases outside gene matches: 6. This CDR3 spans 14 amino acids. Germline V gene data show CDR1 as SGHTA and CDR2 as FQGNSA.

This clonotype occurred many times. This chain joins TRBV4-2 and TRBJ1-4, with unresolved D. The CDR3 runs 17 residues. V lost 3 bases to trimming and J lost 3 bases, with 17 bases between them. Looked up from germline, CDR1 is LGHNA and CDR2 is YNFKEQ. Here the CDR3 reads CASSQVFEPASNEKLFF. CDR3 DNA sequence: TGTGCCAGCAGCCAGGTCTTTGAGCCAGCCTCTAATGAAAAACTGTTTTTT.

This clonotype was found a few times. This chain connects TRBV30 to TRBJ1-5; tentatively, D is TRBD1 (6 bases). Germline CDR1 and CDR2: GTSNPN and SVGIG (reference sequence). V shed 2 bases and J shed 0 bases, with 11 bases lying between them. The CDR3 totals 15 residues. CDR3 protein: CAWSPGQPSNQPQHF. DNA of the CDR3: TGTGCCTGGAGTCCAGGACAGCCTAGCAATCAGCCCCAGCATTTT.

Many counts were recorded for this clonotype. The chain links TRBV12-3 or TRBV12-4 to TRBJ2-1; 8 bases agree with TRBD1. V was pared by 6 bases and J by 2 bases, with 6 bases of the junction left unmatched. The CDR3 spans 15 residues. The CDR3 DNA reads TGTGCCAGCAGGGATGGACAGGGACCCTACAATGAGCAGTTCTTC. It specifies CASRDGQGPYNEQFF.

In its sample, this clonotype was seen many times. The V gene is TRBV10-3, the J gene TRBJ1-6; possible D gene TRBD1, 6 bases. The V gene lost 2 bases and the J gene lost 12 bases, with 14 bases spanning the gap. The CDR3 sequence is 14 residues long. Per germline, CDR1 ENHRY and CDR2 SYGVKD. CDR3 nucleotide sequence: TGTGCCATCAGTGAGCTCAGCCCCAGGGGACCCCTCCACTTT. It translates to CAISELSPRGPLHF.

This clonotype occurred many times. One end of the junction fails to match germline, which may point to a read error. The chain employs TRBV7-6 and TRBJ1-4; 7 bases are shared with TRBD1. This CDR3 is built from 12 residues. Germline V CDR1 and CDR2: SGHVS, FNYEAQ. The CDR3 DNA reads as TGTGCCAGCAGCTCCCAGGGGGAGGGCCCTTCTTTT. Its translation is CASSSQGEGPSF. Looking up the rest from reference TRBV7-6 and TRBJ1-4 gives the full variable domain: GAGVSQSPRYKVTKRGQDVALRCDPISGHVSLYWYRQALGQGPEFLTYFNYEAQQDKSGLPNDRFSAERPEGSISTLTIQRTEQRDSAMYRCASSSQGEGPSFGSGTQLSVL.

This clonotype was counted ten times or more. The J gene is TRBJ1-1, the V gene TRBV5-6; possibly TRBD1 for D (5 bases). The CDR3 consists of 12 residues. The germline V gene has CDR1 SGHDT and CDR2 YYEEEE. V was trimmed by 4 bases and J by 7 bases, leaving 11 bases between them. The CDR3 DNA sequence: TGTGCCAGCAGCGAGTGGGACCGTGAAGCTTTCTTT. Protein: CASSEWDREAFF.

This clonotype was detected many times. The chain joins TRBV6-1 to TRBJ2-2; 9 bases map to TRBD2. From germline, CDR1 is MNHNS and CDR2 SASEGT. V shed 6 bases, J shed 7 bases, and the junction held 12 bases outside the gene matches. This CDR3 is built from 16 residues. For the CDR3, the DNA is TGTGCCAGCAGAGACCAGAAGGCTAGCGGGAACGGGGAGCTGTTTTTT. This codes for CASRDQKASGNGELFF.

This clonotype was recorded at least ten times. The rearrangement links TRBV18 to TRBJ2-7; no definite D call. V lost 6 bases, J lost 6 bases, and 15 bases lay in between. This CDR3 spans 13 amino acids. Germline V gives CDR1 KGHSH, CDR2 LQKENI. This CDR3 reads CASSPVEGGEQYF. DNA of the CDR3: TGTGCCAGCTCTCCCGTCGAAGGTGGCGAGCAGTACTTC. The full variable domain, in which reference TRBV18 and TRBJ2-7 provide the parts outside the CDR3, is NAGVMQNPRHLVRRRGQEARLRCSPMKGHSHVYWYRQLPEEGLKFMVYLQKENIIDESGMPKERFSAEFPKEGPSILRIQQVVRGDSAAYFCASSPVEGGEQYFGPGTRLTVT.

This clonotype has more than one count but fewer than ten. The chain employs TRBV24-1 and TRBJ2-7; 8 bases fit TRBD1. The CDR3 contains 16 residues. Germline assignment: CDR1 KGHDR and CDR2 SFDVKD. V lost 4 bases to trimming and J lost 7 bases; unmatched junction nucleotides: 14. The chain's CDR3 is CATSDNTGTGFGEQYF. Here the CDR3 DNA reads TGTGCCACCAGTGACAACACCGGGACAGGTTTTGGGGAGCAGTACTTC.

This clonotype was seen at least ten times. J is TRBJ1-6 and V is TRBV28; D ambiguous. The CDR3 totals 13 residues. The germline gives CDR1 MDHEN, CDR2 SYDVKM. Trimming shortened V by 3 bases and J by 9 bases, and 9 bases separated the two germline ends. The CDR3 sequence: CASSFLGGSPLHF. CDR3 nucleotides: TGTGCCAGCAGTTTCTTGGGAGGTTCACCCCTCCACTTT.

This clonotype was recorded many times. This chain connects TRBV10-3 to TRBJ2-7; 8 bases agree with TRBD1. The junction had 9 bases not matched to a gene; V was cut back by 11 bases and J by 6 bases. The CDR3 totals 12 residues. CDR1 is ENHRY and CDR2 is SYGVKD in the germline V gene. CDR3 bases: TGTGCCGCCTCCCCAGGGGGCCGCGAGCAGTACTTC. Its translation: CAASPGGREQYF.

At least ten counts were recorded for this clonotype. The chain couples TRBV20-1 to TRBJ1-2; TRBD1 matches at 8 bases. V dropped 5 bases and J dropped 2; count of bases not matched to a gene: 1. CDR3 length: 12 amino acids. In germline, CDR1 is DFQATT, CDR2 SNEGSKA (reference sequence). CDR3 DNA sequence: TGCAGTGCTTGGGACAGGAACTATGGCTACACCTTC. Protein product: CSAWDRNYGYTF.

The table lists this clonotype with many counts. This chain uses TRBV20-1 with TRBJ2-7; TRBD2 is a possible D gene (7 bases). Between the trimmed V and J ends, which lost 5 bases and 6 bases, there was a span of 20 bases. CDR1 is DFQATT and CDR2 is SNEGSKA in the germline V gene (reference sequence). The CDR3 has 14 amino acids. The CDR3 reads CSAEFRGGGSEQYF. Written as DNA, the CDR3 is TGCAGTGCTGAATTTCGGGGAGGGGGTAGCGAGCAGTACTTC.

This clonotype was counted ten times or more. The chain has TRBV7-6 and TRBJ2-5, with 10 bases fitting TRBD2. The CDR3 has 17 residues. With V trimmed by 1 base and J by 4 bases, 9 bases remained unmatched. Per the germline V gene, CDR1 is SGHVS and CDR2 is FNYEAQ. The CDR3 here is CASSLGPIAGGLETQYF. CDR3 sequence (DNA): TGTGCCAGCAGCTTAGGACCGATAGCGGGAGGTTTAGAGACCCAGTACTTC.